Listed below are T cell receptor beta chains from one sample, sequenced in a study of T cells after yellow fever vaccination. TCRdb fed the 5' RACE reads into MiXCR, producing one record per CDR3 protein. In the table there are approximately 150,000 distinct CDR3 sequences, about 6% of which are singletons. The sequences come from CD4+ T cells sorted from PBMCs, collected on the day of the first yellow fever vaccination. These receptors were taken from a man aged 18 to 30 who received the YFV17D yellow fever vaccine. Both conserved end residues are part of each CDR3. The order of the fields is J gene, V gene, CDR3 length, clone size, CDR3 protein. Clone size is shown for a subset of rows, as once, few, many or a class of expanded clone.

TRBJ2-3 | TRBV10-1 | 15 | many | CASSSGTSGADTQYF
TRBJ2-1 | TRBV4-1 | 16 | many | CASSQLRVLDYNEQFF
TRBJ2-1 | TRBV5-6 | 13 | many | CASSLQGYNEQFF
TRBJ1-1 | TRBV20-1 | 12 | . | CSARQGDTEAFF
TRBJ2-5 | TRBV15 | 15 | many | CATSKRTGGAETQYF
TRBJ1-5 | TRBV29-1 | 14 | few | CSVKDRDANQPQHF
TRBJ1-2 | TRBV4-2 | 12 | few | CASSQVGDGYTF
TRBJ2-7 | TRBV25-1 | 12 | . | CASSPVQGEQYF
TRBJ2-5 | TRBV5-4 | 14 | many | CASSLGSGAETQYF
TRBJ1-1 | TRBV6-5 | 15 | . | CASRSGQGVNTEAFF
TRBJ2-1 | TRBV6-6 | 12 | few | CASSAQGHEQFF
TRBJ1-2 | TRBV4-1 | 14 | many | CASSQGGLIYGYTF
TRBJ2-1 | TRBV12-5 | 20 | many | CASGLVRTYPRDNSYNEQFF
TRBJ1-1 | TRBV18 | 13 | many | CASSPDRGVEAFF
TRBJ2-5 | TRBV3-1 | 15 | . | CASSQMEGGWETQYF
TRBJ2-6 | TRBV5-5 | 16 | many | CASRQIRGAGANVLTF
TRBJ2-7 | TRBV28 | 12 | . | CASSLGAYEQYF
TRBJ1-3 | TRBV18 | 14 | . | CATRQASSGNTIYF
TRBJ1-5 | TRBV20-1 | 13 | many | CSARPGRRQPQHF
TRBJ2-2 | TRBV5-4 | 15 | . | CASSLDGINTGELFF
TRBJ2-5 | TRBV4-3 | 14 | many | CASSLELRGETQYF
TRBJ2-1 | TRBV5-4 | 15 | . | CASRPTGGAVNEQFF
TRBJ2-3 | TRBV4-3 | 13 | . | CASSQETWDTQYF
TRBJ2-3 | TRBV7-3 | 15 | many | CASSLTGGFGDTQYF
TRBJ2-5 | TRBV29-1 | 12 | . | CSVFTVQETQYF
TRBJ1-5 | TRBV6-5 | 14 | few | CASTRQGPNQPQHF
TRBJ2-2 | TRBV7-8 | 17 | few | CASSLAAGGRDTGELFF
TRBJ2-3 | TRBV5-4 | 15 | few | CASSTRLAGTDTQYF
TRBJ1-5 | TRBV7-2 | 14 | many | CASSLSAGDQPQHF
TRBJ2-2 | TRBV12-3/TRBV12-4 | 17 | few | CASSLASGGPNTGELFF
TRBJ2-2 | TRBV3-1 | 17 | many | CASSPLFRGTNTGELFF
TRBJ1-6 | TRBV4-3 | 16 | many | CASSQAVTGGDSPLHF
TRBJ2-2 | TRBV7-3 | 15 | . | CASSFQGLNTGELFF
TRBJ2-2 | TRBV6-2/TRBV6-3 | 11 | many | CASGNTGELFF
TRBJ2-5 | TRBV10-3 | 13 | many | CAISRADQETQYF
TRBJ2-5 | TRBV27 | 13 | many | CASTSTGRETQYF
TRBJ1-5 | TRBV5-6 | 15 | many | CASSLGPGVNQPQHF
TRBJ1-1 | TRBV7-9 | 12 | few | CASSVIGVEAFF
TRBJ2-4 | TRBV7-2 | 13 | few | CASSLDAKNIQYF
TRBJ2-3 | TRBV9 | 12 | few | CASSEDQDTQYF
TRBJ1-1 | TRBV7-2 | 14 | . | CASSTPLGRTEAFF
TRBJ2-7 | TRBV6-1 | 15 | many | CASSASGTGAYEQYF
TRBJ2-1 | TRBV5-5 | 14 | few | CASSPRDRRPEQFF
TRBJ2-2 | TRBV5-4 | 17 | many | CASSPLTLAGSTGELFF
TRBJ1-2 | TRBV6-5 | 17 | few | CASSYSIARYSTYGYTF
TRBJ2-3 | TRBV7-7 | 15 | few | CASSTGQGATDTQYF
TRBJ1-5 | TRBV12-3/TRBV12-4 | 14 | . | CASRVDRERQPQHF
TRBJ2-2 | TRBV4-3 | 18 | many | CASSQAISGAYGGGELFF
TRBJ2-2 | TRBV7-2 | 13 | many | CASSLNREGELFF
TRBJ1-1 | TRBV5-1 | 15 | many | CATRGTVQENTEAFF
TRBJ1-5 | TRBV12-3/TRBV12-4 | 11 | few | CASSRGPGPHF
TRBJ2-3 | TRBV25-1 | 16 | few | CASSERAGGSIDTQYF
TRBJ1-2 | TRBV5-1 | 14 | many | CASSDQGPLYGYTF
TRBJ1-5 | TRBV20-1 | 15 | . | CSARKQEGGTQPQHF